The present entry profiles one TCR beta chain with its context. This entry belongs to a study of control samples from healthy donors and cancer patients. Data came from immunoSEQ multiplex PCR; TCRdb stores just in-frame clones and leaves some out. Of tens of thousands of clones in the sample, over 85% are singletons; the top ten hold 1.3%. V was clipped by 6 bases and J by 5 bases; unmatched bases: 15. The CDR3 contains 16 residues. CDR1 MDHEN and CDR2 SYDVKM come from the germline V gene. The clonotype was recovered from a woman between 40 and 50 years old with lung cancer. The sample comprised PBMCs. The V gene is TRBV28, the J gene TRBJ1-2; TRBD1 matches 7 bases. The CDR3 bases are TGTGCCAGCAGCTCCAATCCAGGGACAGTTTTATATGGCTACACCTTC. Translated, it gives CASSSNPGTVLYGYTF.